The 11 T cell receptor beta chains listed next were all sequenced from one sample in a study of CD8 T cells in ankylosing spondylitis. A single record per CDR3 protein comes from TCRdb applying MiXCR to the 5' RACE reads. The table has 110,000 to 150,000 distinct CDR3 sequences, approximately 8.4% seen once. Sequenced: synovial fluid, either unsorted or a sorted T cell fraction (not recorded which). The receptor source for this set is a male donor with ankylosing spondylitis.

The rearrangement joins TRBV9 to TRBJ1-1, with TRBD1 identical over 7 bases. The V segment lost 7 bases and the J segment 3 bases; nucleotides outside the gene matches: 6. The germline gives CDR1 SGDLS, CDR2 YYNGEE. The CDR3 is 13 residues long. In DNA, the CDR3 is TGTGCCAGCGCGGACAGGTTATACACTGAAGCTTTCTTT. Amino acid sequence: CASADRLYTEAFF. Drawing the rest from reference TRBV9 and TRBJ1-1, the complete variable domain is DSGVTQTPKHLITATGQRVTLRCSPRSGDLSVYWYQQSLDQGLQFLIQYYNGEERAKGNILERFSAQQFPDLHSELNLSSLELGDSALYFCASADRLYTEAFFGQGTRLTVV.

This clonotype has at least ten counts. J is TRBJ2-7 and V is TRBV7-2; the match to TRBD2 covers 7 bases. Germline lookup yields CDR1 SGHTA and CDR2 FQGNSA. Trimming at V came to 8 bases and at J to 3 bases, leaving 7 bases not matched to a gene. The CDR3 sequence is 13 residues long. This chain's CDR3 is CASGLGGSYEQYF. CDR3 sequence (DNA): TGTGCCAGCGGATTGGGAGGGAGCTACGAGCAGTACTTC.

The table lists this clonotype with many counts. This chain joins TRBV20-1 and TRBJ1-1, with D uncertain. CDR1 and CDR2 from the germline V gene are DFQATT and SNEGSKA (reference sequence). Between the trimmed V and J ends, which lost 0 bases and 8 bases, there was a span of 10 bases. CDR3 length equals 12 residues. The DNA for the CDR3 is TGCAGTGCTAGAGATCGGACTCAGGAAGCTTTCTTT. This sequence encodes CSARDRTQEAFF.

The chain joins TRBV7-2 to TRBJ2-5; a weak D match, TRBD1 (8 bases). V dropped 2 bases and J dropped 4 bases, with 11 bases sitting between them. Germline V gene lookup returns CDR1 SGHTA and CDR2 FQGNSA. The CDR3 length is 14 residues. Here the CDR3 DNA reads TGTGCCAGCAGCTTAAACAGGGGGGGAGAGACCCAGTACTTC. Translated: CASSLNRGGETQYF.

This clonotype was found many times. The chain employs TRBV7-9 and TRBJ1-6; D may be TRBD1 (5 bases). The CDR3 has 13 residues. Trimming shortened V by 5 bases and J by 7 bases, and 9 bases separated the two germline ends. Germline V gene data show CDR1 as SEHNR and CDR2 as FQNEAQ (reference sequence). The CDR3 DNA follows: TGTGCCAGCAGCCCGGGGGGGAATTCACCCCTCCACTTT. As protein: CASSPGGNSPLHF.

This clonotype was observed many times. This chain connects TRBV24-1 to TRBJ2-2, with 9 bases that match TRBD1. Germline trimming cut 3 bases from V and 5 bases from J; bases unmatched to any gene: 6. Per the germline V gene, CDR1 is KGHDR and CDR2 is SFDVKD. This CDR3 is 16 amino acids long. CDR3 nucleotide sequence: TGTGCCACCAGTGATCCGGGACAGGGCTGGACCGGGGAGCTGTTTTTT. This encodes CATSDPGQGWTGELFF.

This clonotype was counted only a few times. This chain links TRBV20-1 with TRBJ2-1; D remains unclear. Germline assignment: CDR1 DFQATT and CDR2 SNEGSKA (reference sequence). The CDR3 is made up of 12 amino acids. The ends were cut back, 6 bases at V and 9 bases at J, with 15 bases in the middle. CDR3 protein: CSARWSDSEQFF. The CDR3 DNA follows: TGCAGTGCCAGGTGGAGTGATAGTGAGCAGTTCTTC.

The chain links TRBV14 to TRBJ2-1; TRBD1 matches 10 bases. This CDR3 contains 15 residues. V trimming: 4 bases; J trimming: 6 bases; junction bases outside the gene matches: 6. Germline CDR1 and CDR2: SGHDN and FVKESK. The CDR3 reads CASSPWTGGINEQFF. CDR3 in DNA: TGTGCCAGCAGCCCTTGGACAGGGGGAATCAATGAGCAGTTCTTC.

The chain combines TRBV20-1 with TRBJ2-3; D remains unclear. Trimming left V 0 bases short and J 4 bases short, with 11 bases between. CDR3 length: 14 amino acids. CDR1 and CDR2 from the germline V gene are DFQATT and SNEGSKA (reference sequence). The CDR3 nucleotides read TGCAGTGCTAGAGAAGTGGCAGGCGCAGATACGCAGTATTTT. This sequence encodes CSAREVAGADTQYF.

The chain carries TRBV2 and TRBJ2-2, with TRBD2 matching 14 bases. This CDR3 has 17 residues. Germline V gene sequence: CDR1 SNHLY, CDR2 FYNNEI. V dropped 6 bases and J dropped 6; count of bases not matched to a gene: 9. The chain's CDR3 is CASRGLAGVVSAGELFF. The DNA of the CDR3 is TGTGCCAGCAGGGGACTAGCGGGAGTGGTCTCGGCCGGGGAGCTGTTTTTT.

This clonotype appeared a single time. The V gene is TRBV19, the J gene TRBJ2-3; TRBD1 matches 9 bases. In germline, CDR1 is LNHDA, CDR2 SQIVND (reference sequence). The CDR3 is 15 residues long. Losses at the gene ends were 8 bases for V and 2 bases for J; bases not matched to a gene: 8. The CDR3 bases are TGTGCCAGTTCCCGGGACAGGGTTACCACAGATACGCAGTATTTT. Its protein product is CASSRDRVTTDTQYF.